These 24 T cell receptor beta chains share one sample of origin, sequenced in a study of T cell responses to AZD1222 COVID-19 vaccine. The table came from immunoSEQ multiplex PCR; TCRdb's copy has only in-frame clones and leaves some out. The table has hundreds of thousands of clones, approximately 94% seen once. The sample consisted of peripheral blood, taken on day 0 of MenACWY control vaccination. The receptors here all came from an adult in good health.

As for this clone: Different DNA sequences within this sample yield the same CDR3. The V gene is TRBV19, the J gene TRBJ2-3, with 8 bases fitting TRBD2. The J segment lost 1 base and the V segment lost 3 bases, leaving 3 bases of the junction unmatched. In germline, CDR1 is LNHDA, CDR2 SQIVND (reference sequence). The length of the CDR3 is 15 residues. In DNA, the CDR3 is TGTGCCAGTAGTATTCGGCGGGGGGGCACAGATACGCAGTATTTT. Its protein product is CASSIRRGGTDTQYF.

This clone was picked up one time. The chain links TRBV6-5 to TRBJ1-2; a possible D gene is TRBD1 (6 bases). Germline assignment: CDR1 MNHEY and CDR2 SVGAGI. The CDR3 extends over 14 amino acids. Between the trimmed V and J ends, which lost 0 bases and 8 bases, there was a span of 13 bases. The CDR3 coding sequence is TGTGCCAGCAGTTACTCGACAGGAGGCTTGGGCTACACCTTC. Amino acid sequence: CASSYSTGGLGYTF.

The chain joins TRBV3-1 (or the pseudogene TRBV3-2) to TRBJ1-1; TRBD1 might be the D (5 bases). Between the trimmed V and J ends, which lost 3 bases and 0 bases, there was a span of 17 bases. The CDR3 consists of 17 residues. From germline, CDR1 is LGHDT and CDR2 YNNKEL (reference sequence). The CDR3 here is CASSHLPGRIMNTEAFF. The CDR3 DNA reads TGTGCCAGCAGCCATCTTCCGGGACGGATCATGAACACTGAAGCTTTCTTT.

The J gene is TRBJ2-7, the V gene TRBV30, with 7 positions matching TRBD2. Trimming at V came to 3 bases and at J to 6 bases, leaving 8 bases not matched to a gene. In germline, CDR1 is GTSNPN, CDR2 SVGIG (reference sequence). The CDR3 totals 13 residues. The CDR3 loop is CAWRQFGGIEQYF. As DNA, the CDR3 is TGTGCCTGGAGGCAGTTCGGGGGGATCGAGCAGTACTTC.

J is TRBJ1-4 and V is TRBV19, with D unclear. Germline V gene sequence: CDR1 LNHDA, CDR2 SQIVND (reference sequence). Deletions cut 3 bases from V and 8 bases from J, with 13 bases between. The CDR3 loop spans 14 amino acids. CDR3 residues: CASSITLPGEKLFF. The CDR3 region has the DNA TGTGCCAGTAGTATTACTCTACCGGGGGAAAAACTGTTTTTT.

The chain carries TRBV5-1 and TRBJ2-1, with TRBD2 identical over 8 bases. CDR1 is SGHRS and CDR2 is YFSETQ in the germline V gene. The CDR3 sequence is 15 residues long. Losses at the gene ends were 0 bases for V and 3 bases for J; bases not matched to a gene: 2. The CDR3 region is CASSLDAGGYNEQFF. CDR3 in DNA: TGCGCCAGCAGCTTGGATGCGGGGGGCTACAATGAGCAGTTCTTC.

The CDR3 loop is CASSQDTMNTEAFF. The DNA for the CDR3 is TGTGCCAGCAGCCAGGACACTATGAACACTGAAGCTTTCTTT. V gene TRBV7-8 combines with J gene TRBJ1-1, with D tentatively TRBD1 (5 bases). Trimming removed 5 bases at V and 0 bases at J, with 10 bases between. Germline V gene sequence: CDR1 SGHVS, CDR2 FQNEAQ. The CDR3 totals 14 residues. The entire variable domain, with the rest obtained from reference TRBV7-8 and TRBJ1-1, is as follows: GAGVSQSPRYKVAKRGQDVALRCDPISGHVSLFWYQQALGQGPEFLTYFQNEAQLDKSGLPSDRFFAERPEGSVSTLKIQRTQQEDSAVYLCASSQDTMNTEAFFGQGTRLTVV.

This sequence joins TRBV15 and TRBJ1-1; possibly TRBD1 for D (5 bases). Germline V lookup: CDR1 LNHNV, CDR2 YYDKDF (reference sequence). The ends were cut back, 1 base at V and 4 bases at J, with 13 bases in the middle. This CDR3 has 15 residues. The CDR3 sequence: CATSRGVAGSTEAFF. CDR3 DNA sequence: TGTGCCACCAGCAGAGGAGTGGCAGGGTCCACTGAAGCTTTCTTT.

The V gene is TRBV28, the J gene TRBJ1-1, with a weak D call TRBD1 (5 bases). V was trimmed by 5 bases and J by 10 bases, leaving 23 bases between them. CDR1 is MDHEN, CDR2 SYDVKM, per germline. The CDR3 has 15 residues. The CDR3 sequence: CASSPHRQPIPGAFF. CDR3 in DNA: TGTGCCAGCAGTCCCCACCGACAGCCTATCCCGGGAGCTTTCTTT.

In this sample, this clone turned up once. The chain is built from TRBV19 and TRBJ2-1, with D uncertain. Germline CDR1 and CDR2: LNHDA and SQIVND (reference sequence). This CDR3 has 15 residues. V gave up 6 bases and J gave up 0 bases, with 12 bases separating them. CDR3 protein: CASSSDSSSYNEQFF. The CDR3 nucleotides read TGTGCCAGTAGCTCAGATTCAAGCTCCTACAATGAGCAGTTCTTC.

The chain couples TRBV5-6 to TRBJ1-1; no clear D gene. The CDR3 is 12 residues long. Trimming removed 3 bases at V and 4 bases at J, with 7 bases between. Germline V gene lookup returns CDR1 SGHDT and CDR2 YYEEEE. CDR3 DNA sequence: TGTGCCAGCAGCTCCGACATCACTGAAGCTTTCTTT. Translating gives CASSSDITEAFF.

The CDR3 DNA is TGCAGTGCTCGGGATGGCACTGAAGCTTTCTTT. Protein product: CSARDGTEAFF. This chain links TRBV20-1 with TRBJ1-1; no firm D call. Germline V CDR1 and CDR2: DFQATT, SNEGSKA (reference sequence). The CDR3 has 11 amino acids. V lost 5 bases and J 4 bases, leaving 8 bases between the germline ends.

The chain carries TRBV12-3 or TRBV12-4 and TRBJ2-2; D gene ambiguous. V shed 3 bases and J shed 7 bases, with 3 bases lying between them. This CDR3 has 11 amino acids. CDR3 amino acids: CASSFRGELFF. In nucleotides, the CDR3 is TGTGCCAGCAGTTTTCGCGGGGAGCTGTTTTTT.

CDR3 sequence (DNA): TGTGCCAGCAGTGATAACCGAGACACCATATATTTT. This encodes CASSDNRDTIYF. The chain combines TRBV6-1 with TRBJ1-3; D is ambiguous. The V end lost 3 bases, the J end lost 8 bases, and 8 bases lay between the germline ends. The CDR3 sequence is 12 residues long. The germline CDR1 and CDR2 sequences are MNHNS and SASEGT.

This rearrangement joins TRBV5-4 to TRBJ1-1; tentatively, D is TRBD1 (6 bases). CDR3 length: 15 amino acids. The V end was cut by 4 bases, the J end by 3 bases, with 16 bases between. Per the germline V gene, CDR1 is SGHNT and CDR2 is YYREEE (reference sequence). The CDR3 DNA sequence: TGTGCCAGCAGCCTCCTGTCAGGGGTATACACTGAAGCTTTCTTT. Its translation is CASSLLSGVYTEAFF.

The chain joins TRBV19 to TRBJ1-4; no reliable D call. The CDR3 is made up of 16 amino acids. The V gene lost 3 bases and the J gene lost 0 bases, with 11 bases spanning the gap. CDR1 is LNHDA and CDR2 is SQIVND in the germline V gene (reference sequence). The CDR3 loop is CASSIRAAATNEKLFF. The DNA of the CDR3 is TGTGCCAGTAGTATTAGGGCGGCCGCAACTAATGAAAAACTGTTTTTT.

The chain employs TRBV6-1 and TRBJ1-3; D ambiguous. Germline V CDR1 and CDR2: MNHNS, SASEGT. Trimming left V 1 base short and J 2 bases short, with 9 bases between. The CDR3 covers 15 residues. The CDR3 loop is CASSEEGRPGNTIYF. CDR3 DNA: TGTGCCAGCAGTGAAGAGGGCAGGCCTGGAAACACCATATATTTT.

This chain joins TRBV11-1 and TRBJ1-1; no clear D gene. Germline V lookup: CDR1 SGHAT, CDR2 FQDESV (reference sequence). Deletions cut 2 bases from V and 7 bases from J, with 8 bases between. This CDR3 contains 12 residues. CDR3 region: CASSLNRHEAFF. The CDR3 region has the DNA TGTGCCAGCAGCTTAAACAGACATGAAGCTTTCTTT.

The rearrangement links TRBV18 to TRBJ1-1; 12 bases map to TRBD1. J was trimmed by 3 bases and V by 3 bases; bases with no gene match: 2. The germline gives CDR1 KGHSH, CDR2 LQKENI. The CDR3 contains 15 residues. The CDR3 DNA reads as TGTGCCAGCTCACCGGGACAGGGGGCTTACACTGAAGCTTTCTTT. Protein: CASSPGQGAYTEAFF.

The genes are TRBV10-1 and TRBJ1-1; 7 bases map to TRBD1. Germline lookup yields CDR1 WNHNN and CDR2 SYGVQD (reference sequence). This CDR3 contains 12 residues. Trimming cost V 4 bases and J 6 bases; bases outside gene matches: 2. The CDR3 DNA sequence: TGCGCCAGCAGTGGGACAGGACCTGAAGCTTTCTTT. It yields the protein CASSGTGPEAFF.

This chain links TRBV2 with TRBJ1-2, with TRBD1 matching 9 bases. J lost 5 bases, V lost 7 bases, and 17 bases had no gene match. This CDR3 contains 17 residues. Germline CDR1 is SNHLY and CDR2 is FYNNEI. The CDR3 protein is CASTPRRGQGREYGYTF. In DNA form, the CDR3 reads TGTGCCAGCACCCCAAGGCGGGGACAGGGAAGAGAATATGGCTACACCTTC.

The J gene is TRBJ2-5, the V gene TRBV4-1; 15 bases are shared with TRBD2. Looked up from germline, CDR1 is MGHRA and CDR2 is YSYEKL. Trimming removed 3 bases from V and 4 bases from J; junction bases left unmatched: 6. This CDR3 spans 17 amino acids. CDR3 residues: CASSHGLAGGPGETQYF. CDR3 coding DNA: TGCGCCAGCAGCCATGGACTAGCGGGGGGGCCAGGAGAGACCCAGTACTTC.

CDR3 nucleotides: TGTGCCAGAAGTTACACCCACACTGAAGCTTTCTTT. Its translation is CARSYTHTEAFF. The chain links TRBV5-3 to TRBJ1-1; no clear D. TRBV5-3 is an ORF; its function is uncertain. CDR3 length equals 12 residues. V lost 5 bases and J 3 bases, leaving 8 bases between the germline ends.

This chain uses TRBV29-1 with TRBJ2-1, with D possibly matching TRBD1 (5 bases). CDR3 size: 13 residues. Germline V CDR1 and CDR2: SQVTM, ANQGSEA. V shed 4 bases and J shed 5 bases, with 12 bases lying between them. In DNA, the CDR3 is TGCAGCGTTGTGAAGGGGAATAACAATGAGCAGTTCTTC. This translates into CSVVKGNNNEQFF.